These 31 T cell receptor beta chains originate from one sample sequenced in a study of T cells after yellow fever vaccination. TCRdb used MiXCR to reprocess the 5' RACE reads, holding one entry per CDR3 protein. In the table there are some 120,000 distinct CDR3 sequences, roughly 15% of which are singletons. The sequenced sample was CD8+ T cells sorted from PBMCs, obtained 5 days after the yellow fever booster vaccination. The receptors originated from a man younger than 30 who received the YFV17D yellow fever vaccine.

The chain is built from TRBV19 and TRBJ1-1, with D possibly TRBD1 on 5 matching bases. V shed 4 bases and J shed 9 bases, with 6 bases lying between them. The CDR3 length is 10 residues. CDR1 and CDR2 (germline): LNHDA, SQIVND (reference sequence). The DNA of the CDR3 is TGTGCCAGTAGTAGGGGACAAGCTTTCTTT. This sequence encodes CASSRGQAFF. Combining the CDR3 with reference TRBV19 and TRBJ1-1 gives the whole variable domain DGGITQSPKYLFRKEGQNVTLSCEQNLNHDAMYWYRQDPGQGLRLIYYSQIVNDFQKGDIAEGYSVSREKKESFPLTVTSAQKNPTAFYLCASSRGQAFFGQGTRLTVV.

The chain employs TRBV24-1 and TRBJ2-5, with D hard to call. CDR3 length equals 11 residues. Trimming stripped 12 bases from V and 2 bases from J, with 9 bases between. Looked up from germline, CDR1 is KGHDR and CDR2 is SFDVKD. CDR3 loop: CAYTVQETQYF. CDR3 in DNA: TGTGCCTATACCGTTCAAGAGACCCAGTACTTC.

The table lists this clonotype with a few counts. This chain joins TRBV7-2 and TRBJ1-1; D is unresolved. Germline V gene data show CDR1 as SGHTA and CDR2 as FQGNSA. The V end was cut by 6 bases, the J end by 0 bases, with 8 bases between. The CDR3 totals 13 residues. The CDR3 DNA is TGTGCCAGCAGTTTCCGAGTGAACACTGAAGCTTTCTTT. Translating gives CASSFRVNTEAFF.

The chain links TRBV5-5 to TRBJ2-3; 10 nucleotides align to TRBD2. Trimming at V came to 1 base and at J to 2 bases, leaving 10 bases not matched to a gene. The CDR3 has 18 amino acids. The germline gives CDR1 SGHKS, CDR2 YYEKEE (reference sequence). CDR3 nucleotide sequence: TGTGCCAGCAGCTTGCGTCGTCTAGCGGGGGCAACCACAGATACGCAGTATTTT. Protein: CASSLRRLAGATTDTQYF.

The table lists this clonotype with a few counts. This rearrangement joins TRBV7-6 to TRBJ2-7; tentative D call: TRBD1 (5 bases). Trimming shortened V by 0 bases and J by 3 bases, and 9 bases separated the two germline ends. In germline, CDR1 is SGHVS, CDR2 FNYEAQ. The CDR3 runs to 14 residues. The CDR3 sequence is CASSLATGYYEQYF. DNA of the CDR3: TGTGCCAGCAGCTTAGCCACAGGATACTACGAGCAGTACTTC.

This sequence joins TRBV13 and TRBJ2-1; D remains ambiguous. Per the germline V gene, CDR1 is PRHDT and CDR2 is FYEKMQ (reference sequence). Trimming shortened V by 5 bases and J by 9 bases, and 11 bases separated the two germline ends. There are 12 residues in the CDR3. CDR3 amino acids: CASSLRPSEQFF. CDR3 in DNA: TGTGCCAGCAGCCTACGACCGAGTGAGCAGTTCTTC.

This clonotype was picked up a small number of times. The chain joins TRBV20-1 to TRBJ2-1; D is undetermined. Deletions cut 7 bases from V and 5 bases from J, with 9 bases between. The CDR3 sequence is 11 residues long. CDR1 and CDR2 (germline): DFQATT, SNEGSKA (reference sequence). The CDR3 nucleotides are TGCAGTGGGCCCAGCCACAATGAGCAGTTCTTC. It translates to CSGPSHNEQFF.

The CDR3 sequence is CASSGLGLAGKETQYF. The DNA for the CDR3 is TGTGCCAGCAGCGGACTGGGACTAGCGGGGAAGGAGACCCAGTACTTC. The V gene is TRBV9, the J gene TRBJ2-5; 13 nucleotides line up with TRBD2. V was clipped by 3 bases and J by 5 bases; unmatched bases: 7. The CDR3 consists of 16 residues. Germline CDR1 and CDR2: SGDLS and YYNGEE.

This clonotype was counted a few times. The gene calls are TRBV5-1 and TRBJ1-5; TRBD1 matches 7 bases. This CDR3 is built from 13 residues. Germline V gene lookup returns CDR1 SGHRS and CDR2 YFSETQ. The ends lost 3 bases at V and 7 bases at J; junction bases unmatched: 4. CDR3 amino acids: CASSWAGGQPQHF. CDR3 nucleotides: TGCGCCAGCAGCTGGGCAGGGGGGCAGCCCCAGCATTTT.

This clonotype was seen a few times. This sequence joins TRBV14 and TRBJ2-1; D gene ambiguous. V lost 5 bases and J 10 bases, leaving 15 bases between the germline ends. Germline V gene data show CDR1 as SGHDN and CDR2 as FVKESK. The CDR3 totals 13 residues. CDR3 amino acids: CASSSGSVTEQFF. In DNA, the CDR3 is TGTGCCAGCAGCAGTGGGTCTGTCACCGAGCAGTTCTTC.

This chain connects TRBV10-3 to TRBJ1-2, with D unclear. The CDR3 has 15 residues. Trimming took 1 base from V and 4 from J, leaving 13 bases between them. Germline values: CDR1 ENHRY, CDR2 SYGVKD. The CDR3 reads CAISELALGSYGYTF. CDR3 bases: TGTGCCATCAGTGAGTTAGCCTTGGGTTCCTATGGCTACACCTTC.

The V call is TRBV6-5, the J call TRBJ1-2; D is unclear. Per germline, CDR1 MNHEY and CDR2 SVGAGI. The CDR3 has 13 amino acids. The V and J ends lost 1 base and 6 bases respectively, with 9 bases between them. In DNA form, the CDR3 reads TGTGCCAGCAGTTACTTGACCGGGGATGGCTACACCTTC. Encoded protein: CASSYLTGDGYTF.

The chain employs TRBV21-1 and TRBJ2-5. TRBV21-1 is a pseudogene. The CDR3 loop spans 11 amino acids. The CDR3 bases are TGTGCCAGCAGCAAAATGGAGACCCAGTACTTC. It translates to CASSKMETQYF.

The chain links TRBV12-3 or TRBV12-4 to TRBJ2-7, with 8 bases matching TRBD1. Unmatched junction bases numbered 3, after V lost 5 bases and J lost 6 bases. The CDR3 sequence is 12 residues long. CDR3 nucleotide sequence: TGTGCCAGCAGTCCTCAGGGGGCCGAGCAGTACTTC. This encodes CASSPQGAEQYF.

This clonotype turned up a few times. The V call is TRBV7-9, the J call TRBJ2-7, with 8 bases fitting TRBD1. The germline CDR1 and CDR2 sequences are SEHNR and FQNEAQ (reference sequence). With V trimmed by 4 bases and J by 3 bases, 5 bases remained unmatched. This CDR3 has 14 amino acids. The CDR3 DNA reads TGTGCCAGCAGCTCCAGGGGGCACCACTACGAGCAGTACGTC. It encodes CASSSRGHHYEQYV.

The DNA for the CDR3 is TGTGCCAGCAGCTGCGACGGCTTGGAGCATTTT. As protein: CASSCDGLEHF. J is TRBJ1-5 and V is TRBV11-3; D ambiguous. The V gene's germline CDR1 is SGHNT and CDR2 YENEEA. The V end was cut by 4 bases, the J end by 14 bases, with 12 bases between. This CDR3 is built from 11 residues. Filled out from reference TRBV11-3 and TRBJ1-5, the complete variable domain reads EAGVVQSPRYKIIEKKQPVAFWCNPISGHNTLYWYLQNLGQGPELLIRYENEEAVDDSQLPKDRFSAERLKGVDSTLKIQPAELGDSAVYLCASSCDGLEHFGDGTRLSIL.

The rearrangement joins TRBV10-3 to TRBJ2-3; 10 bases align to TRBD1. CDR1 is ENHRY, CDR2 SYGVKD, per germline. The CDR3 has 14 amino acids. V was pared by 6 bases and J by 4 bases, with 4 bases of the junction left unmatched. The CDR3 here is CAISRDRGPDTQYF. Here the CDR3 DNA reads TGTGCCATCAGCCGGGACAGGGGCCCAGATACGCAGTATTTT.

This clonotype showed up just once. The chain's CDR3 is CATSRDFNPHTGELFF. CDR3 nucleotide sequence: TGTGCCACCAGCAGAGATTTCAACCCTCACACCGGGGAGCTGTTTTTT. The genes are TRBV15 and TRBJ2-2; D call uncertain. The V and J ends lost 0 bases and 3 bases respectively, with 11 bases between them. This CDR3 spans 16 amino acids. Germline lookup yields CDR1 LNHNV and CDR2 YYDKDF (reference sequence).

The chain has TRBV30 and TRBJ1-1; D remains unclear. Trimming pared 1 base from V and 7 bases from J, leaving 19 bases between. Germline loops: CDR1 GTSNPN, CDR2 SVGIG (reference sequence). This CDR3 comprises 15 residues. In DNA form, the CDR3 reads TGTGCCTGGAGTGCTTACATGACACCGACTATTGAAGCTTTCTTT. This encodes CAWSAYMTPTIEAFF.

The chain couples TRBV7-9 to TRBJ2-7; maybe TRBD1 (6 bases). Deletions cut 4 bases from V and 4 bases from J, with 20 bases between. CDR3 length: 16 residues. Germline V CDR1 and CDR2: SEHNR, FQNEAQ (reference sequence). The CDR3 nucleotides are TGTGCCAGCAGCTCTATCCGGACAGTTGGGCTTTACGAGCAGTACTTC. Translated, it gives CASSSIRTVGLYEQYF.

This clonotype was counted only a few times. The chain recombines TRBV4-3 with TRBJ2-3; D unresolved. The V end was cut by 4 bases, the J end by 6 bases, with 8 bases between. The length of the CDR3 is 12 residues. Germline loops: CDR1 LGHNA, CDR2 YSLEER. CDR3 nucleotide sequence: TGCGCCAGCAGCCGGGTCGGGGATACGCAGTATTTT. This gives the protein CASSRVGDTQYF.

This clonotype showed up just a few times. CDR3 sequence: CSARGGQGVSQETQYF. DNA of the CDR3: TGCAGTGCTAGAGGGGGACAGGGAGTATCACAAGAGACCCAGTACTTC. The V and J genes are TRBV20-1 and TRBJ2-5, with TRBD1 matching 9 bases. J was trimmed by 2 bases and V by 1 base; bases with no gene match: 8. Germline V CDR1 and CDR2: DFQATT, SNEGSKA (reference sequence). This CDR3 spans 16 amino acids.

This chain links TRBV29-1 with TRBJ2-7; 10 nucleotides match TRBD1. CDR3 size: 12 residues. Germline V gives CDR1 SQVTM, CDR2 ANQGSEA. The CDR3 is CRPTGQGYEQYF. The CDR3 coding sequence is TGCCGACCTACGGGACAGGGGTACGAGCAGTACTTC.

This clonotype came up a few times. This CDR3 is CASWEGYTGELFF. The CDR3 nucleotides are TGTGCCAGCTGGGAGGGGTACACCGGGGAGCTGTTTTTT. V usage is TRBV11-2 and J usage is TRBJ2-2; TRBD2 aligns across 7 bases. V was clipped by 8 bases and J by 3 bases; unmatched bases: 3. Germline lookup yields CDR1 SGHAT and CDR2 FQNNGV. The CDR3 runs 13 residues.

The rearrangement uses TRBV29-1 and TRBJ1-2; TRBD1 matches at 7 bases. Trimming removed 4 bases from V and 8 bases from J; junction bases left unmatched: 4. There are 11 residues in the CDR3. Germline-derived CDR1 and CDR2 are SQVTM and ANQGSEA. As DNA, the CDR3 is TGCAGCGTTGTAGGGGGCAAGGGCTACACCTTC. Protein: CSVVGGKGYTF.

This clonotype was counted only a few times. The CDR3 DNA sequence: TGCAGTGCTGCAGAGATGGGAGAGACCCAGTACTTC. Amino acids: CSAAEMGETQYF. The chain joins TRBV20-1 to TRBJ2-5; no definite D call. Germline CDR1 and CDR2: DFQATT and SNEGSKA (reference sequence). Trimming took 5 bases from V and 4 from J, leaving 11 bases between them. The CDR3 runs 12 residues.

V is TRBV7-9 and J is TRBJ2-2; D gene ambiguous. CDR1 SEHNR and CDR2 FQNEAQ come from the germline V gene (reference sequence). V shed 1 base and J shed 6 bases, with 9 bases lying between them. The CDR3 contains 14 residues. The CDR3 reads CASSLELGSGELFF. The CDR3 nucleotides read TGTGCCAGCAGCTTAGAGCTGGGGTCCGGGGAGCTGTTTTTT.

The chain employs TRBV28 and TRBJ1-6, with D unclear. CDR1 is MDHEN, CDR2 SYDVKM, per germline. Trimming took 6 bases from V and 3 from J, leaving 6 bases between them. The length of the CDR3 is 13 residues. In nucleotides, the CDR3 is TGTGCCAGCAGGTCATACTATAATTCACCCCTCCACTTT. Protein: CASRSYYNSPLHF.

V usage is TRBV4-1 and J usage is TRBJ1-5; 7 positions agree with TRBD1. The CDR3 runs to 19 residues. With 5 bases clipped from V and 0 bases from J, the junction kept 16 bases outside the gene matches. The V gene's germline CDR1 is MGHRA and CDR2 YSYEKL. CDR3 nucleotide sequence: TGCGCCAGCAGCTCGCAAGCAGACAGGGCCCTGTATAGCAATCAGCCCCAGCATTTT. Translating gives CASSSQADRALYSNQPQHF.

This clonotype occurred many times. This chain connects TRBV12-3 or TRBV12-4 to TRBJ2-5, with TRBD2 as a possible D gene (5 bases). The CDR3 runs 13 residues. The ends were cut back, 5 bases at V and 1 base at J, with 8 bases in the middle. CDR3 residues: CASSPGLQETQYF. The CDR3 DNA reads as TGTGCCAGCAGTCCCGGACTCCAAGAGACCCAGTACTTC.

This chain links TRBV4-3 with TRBJ2-3; D may be TRBD2 (5 bases). CDR3 length: 15 residues. Germline V gene lookup returns CDR1 LGHNA and CDR2 YSLEER. V dropped 4 bases and J dropped 0 bases, with 11 bases sitting between them. The CDR3 protein is CASSPRAGSTDTQYF. The CDR3, as DNA: TGCGCCAGCAGCCCCCGTGCGGGTAGCACAGATACGCAGTATTTT.